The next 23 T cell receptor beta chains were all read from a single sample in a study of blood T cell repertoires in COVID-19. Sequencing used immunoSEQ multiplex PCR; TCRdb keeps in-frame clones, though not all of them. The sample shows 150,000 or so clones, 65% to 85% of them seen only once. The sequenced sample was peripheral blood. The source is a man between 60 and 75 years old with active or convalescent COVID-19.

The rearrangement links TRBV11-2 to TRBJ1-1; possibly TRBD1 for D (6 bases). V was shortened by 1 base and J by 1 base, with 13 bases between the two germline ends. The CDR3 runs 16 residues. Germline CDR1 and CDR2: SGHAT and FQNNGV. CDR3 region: CASSLASMDRNTEAFF. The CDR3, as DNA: TGTGCCAGCAGCTTAGCATCCATGGACAGGAACACTGAAGCTTTCTTT.

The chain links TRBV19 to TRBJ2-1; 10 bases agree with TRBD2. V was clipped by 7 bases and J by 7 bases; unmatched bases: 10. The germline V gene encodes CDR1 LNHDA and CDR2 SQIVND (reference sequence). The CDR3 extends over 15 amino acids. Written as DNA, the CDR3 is TGTGCCAGTACCGGTGCGTCTAGCGGGAGTAATGAGCAGTTCTTC. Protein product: CASTGASSGSNEQFF.

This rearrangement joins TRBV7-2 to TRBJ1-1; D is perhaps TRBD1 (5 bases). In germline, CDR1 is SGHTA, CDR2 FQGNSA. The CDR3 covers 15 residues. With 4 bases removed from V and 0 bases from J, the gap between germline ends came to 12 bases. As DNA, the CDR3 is TGTGCCAGCAGCTGGGGGGGAGCCATGAACACTGAAGCTTTCTTT. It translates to CASSWGGAMNTEAFF.

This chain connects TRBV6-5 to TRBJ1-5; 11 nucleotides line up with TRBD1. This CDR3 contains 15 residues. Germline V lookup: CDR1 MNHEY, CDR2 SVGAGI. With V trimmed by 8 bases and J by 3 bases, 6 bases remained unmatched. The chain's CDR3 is CASSWTGGNNQPQHF. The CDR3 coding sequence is TGTGCCAGCTCATGGACAGGGGGCAACAATCAGCCCCAGCATTTT.

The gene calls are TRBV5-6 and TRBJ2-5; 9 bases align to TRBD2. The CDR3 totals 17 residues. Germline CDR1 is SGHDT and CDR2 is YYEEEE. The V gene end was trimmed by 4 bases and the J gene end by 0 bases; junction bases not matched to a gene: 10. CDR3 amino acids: CASSRLAGEGDQETQYF. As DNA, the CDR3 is TGTGCCAGCAGCCGGTTAGCGGGAGAAGGTGACCAAGAGACCCAGTACTTC.

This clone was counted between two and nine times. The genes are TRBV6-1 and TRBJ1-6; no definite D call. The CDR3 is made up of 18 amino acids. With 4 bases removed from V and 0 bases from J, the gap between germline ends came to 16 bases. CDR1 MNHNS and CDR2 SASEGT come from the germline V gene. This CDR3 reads CASSGTPGGSSYNSPLHF. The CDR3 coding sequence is TGTGCCAGCAGTGGAACCCCGGGAGGGAGCTCCTATAATTCACCCCTCCACTTT.

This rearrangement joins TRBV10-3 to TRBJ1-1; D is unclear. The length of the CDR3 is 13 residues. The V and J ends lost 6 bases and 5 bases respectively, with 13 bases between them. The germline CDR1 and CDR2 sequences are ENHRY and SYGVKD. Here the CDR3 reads CAISLRFETEAFF. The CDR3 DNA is TGTGCCATCAGCCTGAGATTTGAGACTGAAGCTTTCTTT.

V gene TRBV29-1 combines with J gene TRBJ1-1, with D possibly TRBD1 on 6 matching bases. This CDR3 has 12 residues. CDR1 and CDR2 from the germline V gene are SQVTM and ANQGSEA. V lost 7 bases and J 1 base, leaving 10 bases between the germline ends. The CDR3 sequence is CSARDTNTEAFF. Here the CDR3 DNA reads TGCAGCGCCCGGGACACGAACACTGAAGCTTTCTTT.

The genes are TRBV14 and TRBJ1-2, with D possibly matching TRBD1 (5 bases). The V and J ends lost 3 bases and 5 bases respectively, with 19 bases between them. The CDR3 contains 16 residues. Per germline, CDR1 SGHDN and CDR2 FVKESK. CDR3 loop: CASSQDNRFDQYGYTF. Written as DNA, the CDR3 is TGTGCCAGCAGCCAGGATAACAGGTTTGACCAATATGGCTACACCTTC.

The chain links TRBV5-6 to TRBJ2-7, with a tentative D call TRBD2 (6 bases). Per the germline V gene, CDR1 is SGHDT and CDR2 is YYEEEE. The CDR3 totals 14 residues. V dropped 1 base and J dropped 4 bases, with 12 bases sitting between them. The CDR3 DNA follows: TGTGCCAGCAGCTTGTTCTGGGGGGAATACGAGCAGTACTTC. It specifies CASSLFWGEYEQYF.

The CDR3 DNA follows: TGTGCCACCAGTGAGGCGGGCGCACAGGGGTGGAATCAGCCCCAGCATTTT. Protein product: CATSEAGAQGWNQPQHF. This sequence joins TRBV24-1 and TRBJ1-5, with 7 bases fitting TRBD1. The ends lost 4 bases at V and 4 bases at J; junction bases unmatched: 12. The CDR3 totals 17 residues. Germline V lookup: CDR1 KGHDR, CDR2 SFDVKD.

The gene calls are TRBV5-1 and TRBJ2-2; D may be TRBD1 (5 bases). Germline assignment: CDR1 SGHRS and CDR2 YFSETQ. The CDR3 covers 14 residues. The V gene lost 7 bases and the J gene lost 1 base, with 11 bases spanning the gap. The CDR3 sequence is CASSDGQNTGELFF. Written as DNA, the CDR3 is TGCGCCAGCTCCGATGGACAGAACACCGGGGAGCTGTTTTTT.

CDR3 in amino acids: CASSWTGGTNEKLFF. The CDR3 region has the DNA TGTGCCAGCAGCTGGACAGGGGGAACTAATGAAAAACTGTTTTTT. V gene TRBV11-1 combines with J gene TRBJ1-4, with TRBD1 matching 10 bases. V lost 4 bases to trimming and J lost 1 base; unmatched junction nucleotides: 0. CDR3 length: 15 residues. Germline lookup yields CDR1 SGHAT and CDR2 FQDESV (reference sequence).

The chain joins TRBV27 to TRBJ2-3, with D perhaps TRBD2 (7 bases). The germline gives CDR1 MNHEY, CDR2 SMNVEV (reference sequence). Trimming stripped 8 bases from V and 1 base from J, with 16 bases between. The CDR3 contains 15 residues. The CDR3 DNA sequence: TGTGCCAGCGCCTTCATAGGGGGGGGCACAGATACGCAGTATTTT. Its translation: CASAFIGGGTDTQYF.

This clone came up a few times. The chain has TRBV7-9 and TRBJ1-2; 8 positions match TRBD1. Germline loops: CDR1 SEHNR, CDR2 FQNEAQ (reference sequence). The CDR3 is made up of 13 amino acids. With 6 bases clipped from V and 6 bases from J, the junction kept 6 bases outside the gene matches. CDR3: CASSKQGEDGYTF. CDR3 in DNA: TGTGCCAGCAGTAAACAGGGGGAAGATGGCTACACCTTC.

The CDR3 reads CSAYDYEQYF. DNA of the CDR3: TGCAGTGCCTACGACTACGAGCAGTACTTC. J is TRBJ2-7 and V is TRBV20-1; D gene unclear. Looked up from germline, CDR1 is DFQATT and CDR2 is SNEGSKA (reference sequence). This CDR3 region has 10 residues. Between the trimmed V and J ends, which lost 6 bases and 3 bases, there was a span of 6 bases.

The CDR3 DNA follows: TGTGCCAGCAGCCTGGAGGGTTCGGGACAGGGAGAGACCCAGTACTTC. Translated: CASSLEGSGQGETQYF. This chain joins TRBV2 and TRBJ2-5; 9 nucleotides align to TRBD1. This CDR3 has 16 residues. V was pared by 6 bases and J by 4 bases, with 12 bases of the junction left unmatched. In germline, CDR1 is SNHLY, CDR2 FYNNEI. Drawing the rest from reference TRBV2 and TRBJ2-5, the complete variable domain is EPEVTQTPSHQVTQMGQEVILRCVPISNHLYFYWYRQILGQKVEFLVSFYNNEISEKSEIFDDQFSVERPDGSNFTLKIRSTKLEDSAMYFCASSLEGSGQGETQYFGPGTRLLVL.

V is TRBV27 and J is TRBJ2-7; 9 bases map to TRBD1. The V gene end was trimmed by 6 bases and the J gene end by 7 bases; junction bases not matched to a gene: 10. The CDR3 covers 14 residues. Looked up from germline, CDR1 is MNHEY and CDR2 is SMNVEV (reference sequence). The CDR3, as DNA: TGTGCCAGCAGACCTACAGGGGGCCGGGGAGAGCAGTACTTC. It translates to CASRPTGGRGEQYF.

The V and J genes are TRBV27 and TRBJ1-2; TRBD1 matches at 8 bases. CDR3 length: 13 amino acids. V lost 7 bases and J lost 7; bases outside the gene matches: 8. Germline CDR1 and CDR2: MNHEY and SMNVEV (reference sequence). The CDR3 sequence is CASKEQGVGGYTF. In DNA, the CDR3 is TGTGCCAGCAAGGAACAGGGGGTGGGTGGCTACACCTTC.

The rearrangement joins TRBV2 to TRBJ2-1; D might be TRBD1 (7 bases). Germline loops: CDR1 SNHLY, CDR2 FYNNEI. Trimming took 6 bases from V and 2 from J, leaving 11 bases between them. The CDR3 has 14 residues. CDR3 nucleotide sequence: TGTGCCAGCAGCACAGGGGAGGCCTACAATGAGCAGTTCTTC. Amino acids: CASSTGEAYNEQFF. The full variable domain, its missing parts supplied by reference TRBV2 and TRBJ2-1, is EPEVTQTPSHQVTQMGQEVILRCVPISNHLYFYWYRQILGQKVEFLVSFYNNEISEKSEIFDDQFSVERPDGSNFTLKIRSTKLEDSAMYFCASSTGEAYNEQFFGPGTRLTVL.

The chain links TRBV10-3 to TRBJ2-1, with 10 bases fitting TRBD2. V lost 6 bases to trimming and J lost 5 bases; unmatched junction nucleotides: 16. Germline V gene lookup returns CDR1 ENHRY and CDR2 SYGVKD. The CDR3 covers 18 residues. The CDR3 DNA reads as TGTGCCATCAGCCCGGGACTAGCGACACGAACCCCGCACAATGAGCAGTTCTTC. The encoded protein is CAISPGLATRTPHNEQFF.

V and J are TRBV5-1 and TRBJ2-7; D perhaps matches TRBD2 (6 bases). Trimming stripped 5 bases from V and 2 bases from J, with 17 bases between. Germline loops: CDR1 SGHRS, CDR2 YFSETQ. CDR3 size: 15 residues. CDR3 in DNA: TGCGCCAGCAGAATGGGAACGGGAGAAACCTACGAGCAGTACTTC. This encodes CASRMGTGETYEQYF.

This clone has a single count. CDR3 in DNA: TGTGCCAGCAGCCGGGACAGGGGGGACGACGAGCAGTACTTC. Translated, it gives CASSRDRGDDEQYF. The V call is TRBV5-4, the J call TRBJ2-7, with 11 bases matching TRBD1. V lost 4 bases, J lost 5 bases, and 5 bases stayed unmatched. CDR3 size: 14 residues. Germline V gene data show CDR1 as SGHNT and CDR2 as YYREEE (reference sequence).